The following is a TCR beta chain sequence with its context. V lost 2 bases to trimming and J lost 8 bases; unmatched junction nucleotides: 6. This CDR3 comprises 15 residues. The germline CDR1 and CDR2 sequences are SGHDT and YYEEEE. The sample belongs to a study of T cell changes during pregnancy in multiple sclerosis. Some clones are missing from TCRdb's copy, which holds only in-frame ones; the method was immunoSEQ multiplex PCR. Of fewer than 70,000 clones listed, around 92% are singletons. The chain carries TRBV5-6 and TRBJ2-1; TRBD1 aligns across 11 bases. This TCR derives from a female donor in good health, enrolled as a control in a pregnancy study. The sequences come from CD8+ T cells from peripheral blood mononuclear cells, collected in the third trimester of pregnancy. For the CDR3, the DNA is TGTGCCAGCAGCTTCGGGACAGGGGGGGCGGATGAGCAGTTCTTC. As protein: CASSFGTGGADEQFF.